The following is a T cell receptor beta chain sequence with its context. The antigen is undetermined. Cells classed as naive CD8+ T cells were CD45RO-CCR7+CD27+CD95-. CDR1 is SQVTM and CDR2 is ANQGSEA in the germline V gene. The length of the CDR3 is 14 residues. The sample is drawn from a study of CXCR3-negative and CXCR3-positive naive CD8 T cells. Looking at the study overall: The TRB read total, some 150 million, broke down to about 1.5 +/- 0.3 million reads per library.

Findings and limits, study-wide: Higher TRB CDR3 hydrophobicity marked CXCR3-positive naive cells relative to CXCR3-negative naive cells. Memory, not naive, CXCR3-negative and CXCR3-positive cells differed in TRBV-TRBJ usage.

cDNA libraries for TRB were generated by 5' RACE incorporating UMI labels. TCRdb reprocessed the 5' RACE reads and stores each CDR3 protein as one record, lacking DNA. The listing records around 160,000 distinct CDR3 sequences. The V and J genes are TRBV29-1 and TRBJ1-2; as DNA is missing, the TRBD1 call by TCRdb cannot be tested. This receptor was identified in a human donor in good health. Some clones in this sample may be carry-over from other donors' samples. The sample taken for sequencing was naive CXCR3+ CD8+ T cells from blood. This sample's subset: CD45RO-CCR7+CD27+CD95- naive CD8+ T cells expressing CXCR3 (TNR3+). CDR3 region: CSVKTLTDDYGYTF. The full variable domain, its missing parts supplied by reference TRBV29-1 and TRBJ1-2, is SAVISQKPSRDICQRGTSLTIQCQVDSQVTMMFWYRQQPGQSLTLIATANQGSEATYESGFVIDKFPISRPNLTFSTLTVSNMSPEDSSIYLCSVKTLTDDYGYTFGSGTRLTVV.